This passage covers 32 T cell receptor beta chains from one sample sequenced in a study of neurological immune-mediated disorders. TCRdb analysed the 5' RACE reads with MiXCR anew, one entry per CDR3 protein. The sample contains tens of thousands of distinct CDR3 sequences, 2% to 2.5% of which appear only once. The specimen sequenced was PBMCs. The source is a man aged 50 to 59 with multiple sclerosis.

This clonotype was picked up many times. The rearrangement uses TRBV6-2 or TRBV6-3 and TRBJ2-7, with D hard to call. There are 14 residues in the CDR3. V was trimmed by 2 bases and J by 3 bases, leaving 11 bases between them. The V gene's germline CDR1 is MNHEY and CDR2 SVGEGT. DNA for the CDR3: TGTGCCAGCAGTTACACGCTAGAAAACTACGAGCAGTACTTC. This translates into CASSYTLENYEQYF.

In its sample, this clonotype was seen many times. The chain combines TRBV2 with TRBJ1-2, with a possible D match to TRBD1 (6 bases). The V gene's germline CDR1 is SNHLY and CDR2 FYNNEI. V lost 4 bases to trimming and J lost 2 bases, with 8 bases between them. The CDR3 has 13 residues. CDR3: CASSATGNYGYTF. CDR3 coding DNA: TGTGCCAGCAGTGCCACAGGGAACTATGGCTACACCTTC.

This chain uses TRBV20-1 with TRBJ1-1, with D maybe TRBD1 (5 bases). The CDR3 has 14 amino acids. Germline-derived CDR1 and CDR2 are DFQATT and SNEGSKA (reference sequence). Trimming cost V 2 bases and J 0 bases, with 10 bases left between them. The CDR3 sequence: CSARQGMMNTEAFF. CDR3 nucleotide sequence: TGCAGTGCTAGACAGGGAATGATGAACACTGAAGCTTTCTTT.

This clonotype was observed many times. The chain has TRBV7-9 and TRBJ2-5, with unresolved D. V lost 2 bases and J lost 0, with 7 bases in between. Germline V gives CDR1 SEHNR, CDR2 FQNEAQ (reference sequence). The CDR3 extends over 14 amino acids. As DNA, the CDR3 is TGTGCCAGCAGCTTACCCCTGTACCAAGAGACCCAGTACTTC. It codes for CASSLPLYQETQYF.

This clonotype was counted many times. A junction boundary mismatches the germline segment, possibly from a read error. The CDR3 nucleotides read TGCAGTGCTAAGTCGAGAGGAGATCAGCCCCAGAATTTT. Encoded protein: CSAKSRGDQPQNF. This rearrangement joins TRBV20-1 to TRBJ1-5; D call uncertain. The CDR3 loop spans 13 amino acids. The germline V gene has CDR1 DFQATT and CDR2 SNEGSKA (reference sequence).

This clonotype was observed at least ten times. This chain connects TRBV14 to TRBJ1-2, with 9 bases fitting TRBD1. Germline V lookup: CDR1 SGHDN, CDR2 FVKESK. The CDR3 consists of 15 residues. With 4 bases clipped from V and 4 bases from J, the junction kept 7 bases outside the gene matches. CDR3 nucleotides: TGTGCCAGCAGCCTGAAAGGGACAGGGAGCTATGGCTACACCTTC. Its translation is CASSLKGTGSYGYTF.

This clonotype came up many times. This chain connects TRBV18 to TRBJ1-1; D perhaps matches TRBD1 (5 bases). Germline values: CDR1 KGHSH, CDR2 LQKENI. CDR3 length: 15 amino acids. Trimming removed 6 bases from V and 5 bases from J, with 19 bases in between. CDR3 DNA sequence: TGTGCCAGCTCCCCCTTTGATCCGGGGGAAACTGAAGCTTTCTTT. Protein sequence: CASSPFDPGETEAFF.

By proportion, this clonotype is medium-sized (0.01 to 0.1%). The chain employs TRBV5-1 and TRBJ2-5, with D perhaps matching TRBD1 or TRBD2 (6 bases each). Germline assignment: CDR1 SGHRS and CDR2 YFSETQ. The CDR3 runs to 12 residues. The V end lost 6 bases, the J end lost 5 bases, and 11 bases lay between the germline ends. As DNA, the CDR3 is TGCGCCAGCACTATAGGGGGGGAGACCCAGTACTTC. Translated: CASTIGGETQYF. The variable domain in full, with the rest retrieved from reference TRBV5-1 and TRBJ2-5, is KAGVTQTPRYLIKTRGQQVTLSCSPISGHRSVSWYQQTPGQGLQFLFEYFSETQRNKGNFPGRFSGRQFSNSRSEMNVSTLELGDSALYLCASTIGGETQYFGPGTRLLVL.

This clonotype was seen ten or more times. This chain links TRBV20-1 with TRBJ1-2; no clear D gene. This CDR3 spans 13 amino acids. Germline loops: CDR1 DFQATT, CDR2 SNEGSKA (reference sequence). Between the trimmed V and J ends, which lost 4 bases and 6 bases, there was a span of 15 bases. The CDR3 DNA follows: TGCAGTGCTACACGACCGGGGAAGCATGGCTACACCTTC. Its protein is CSATRPGKHGYTF.

CDR3 sequence reads: CASLAGGSYNEQFF. In DNA, the CDR3 is TGTGCCAGCCTGGCGGGGGGCTCCTACAATGAGCAGTTCTTC. The chain links TRBV2 to TRBJ2-1; 8 nucleotides match TRBD2. Germline V gene data show CDR1 as SNHLY and CDR2 as FYNNEI. J lost 0 bases, V lost 8 bases, and 3 bases had no gene match. The CDR3 has 14 residues.

At least ten counts were recorded for this clonotype. The chain has TRBV6-1 and TRBJ2-1; tentatively, D is TRBD1 or TRBD2 (5 bases each). The CDR3 contains 11 residues. Germline V gene lookup returns CDR1 MNHNS and CDR2 SASEGT. The ends were cut back, 6 bases at V and 9 bases at J, with 9 bases in the middle. The CDR3 sequence is CASRYGGEQFF. The CDR3 DNA follows: TGTGCCAGCAGATATGGGGGTGAGCAGTTCTTC.

This clonotype was picked up many times. The rearrangement uses TRBV5-6 and TRBJ2-2, with D possibly matching TRBD1 (6 bases). CDR1 is SGHDT, CDR2 YYEEEE, per germline. CDR3 length equals 15 residues. The V end was cut by 2 bases, the J end by 0 bases, with 8 bases between. This CDR3 is CASSFGQPNTGELFF. The CDR3 coding sequence is TGTGCCAGCAGCTTCGGACAGCCGAACACCGGGGAGCTGTTTTTT.

This clonotype was detected ten times or more. The chain joins TRBV10-3 to TRBJ1-6; D not certain. Trimming took 8 bases from V and 6 from J, leaving 14 bases between them. Per the germline V gene, CDR1 is ENHRY and CDR2 is SYGVKD. This CDR3 region has 14 residues. Here the CDR3 DNA reads TGTGCCATCGGGAATGGATCCGGTAATTCACCCCTCCACTTT. This translates into CAIGNGSGNSPLHF.

This clonotype was counted ten times or more. The rearrangement uses TRBV7-2 and TRBJ2-7, with TRBD1 as a possible D gene (6 bases). V was cut by 1 base and J by 0 bases, with 10 bases left in between. CDR3 size: 15 residues. CDR1 is SGHTA and CDR2 is FQGNSA in the germline V gene. Here the CDR3 reads CASSLGTAPSYEQYF. Written as DNA, the CDR3 is TGTGCCAGCAGCTTAGGGACAGCGCCCTCCTACGAGCAGTACTTC.

Many counts were recorded for this clonotype. V usage is TRBV7-2 and J usage is TRBJ2-1; 8 nucleotides line up with TRBD2. This CDR3 spans 17 amino acids. CDR1 and CDR2 from the germline V gene are SGHTA and FQGNSA. The V gene end was trimmed by 4 bases and the J gene end by 8 bases; junction bases not matched to a gene: 16. The CDR3 is CASSYGPPGGPLDEQFF. Written as DNA, the CDR3 is TGTGCCAGCAGCTATGGCCCCCCGGGGGGGCCGTTGGATGAGCAGTTCTTC. The full variable domain, with the rest looked up from reference TRBV7-2 and TRBJ2-1, is GAGVSQSPSNKVTEKGKDVELRCDPISGHTALYWYRQSLGQGLEFLIYFQGNSAPDKSGLPSDRFSAERTGGSVSTLTIQRTQQEDSAVYLCASSYGPPGGPLDEQFFGPGTRLTVL.

This clonotype was seen many times. The rearrangement uses TRBV20-1 and TRBJ2-2, with TRBD2 matching 10 bases. Germline V CDR1 and CDR2: DFQATT, SNEGSKA (reference sequence). The CDR3 length is 15 residues. J gave up 6 bases and V 1 base, and 5 bases lay outside the gene matches. The CDR3 protein is CSARGQLAGSGELFF. CDR3 coding DNA: TGCAGTGCTAGAGGGCAACTAGCGGGGTCCGGGGAGCTGTTTTTT.

This clonotype was detected many times. The chain recombines TRBV3-1 with TRBJ2-3; no clear D. Germline V gives CDR1 LGHDT, CDR2 YNNKEL (reference sequence). The V end lost 6 bases, the J end lost 6 bases, and 7 bases lay between the germline ends. This CDR3 is 11 amino acids long. The CDR3 is CASSQTDTQYF. CDR3 DNA: TGTGCCAGCAGTCAAACCGATACGCAGTATTTT.

At least ten counts were recorded for this clonotype. Its ends do not fully match the called genes, so a read error is possible. The chain couples TRBV12-3 or TRBV12-4 to TRBJ1-6; D remains ambiguous. The CDR3 sequence is 14 residues long. DNA of the CDR3: TGTGCCAGCACCCCCGGCAGTAAAAATTCACCCCTCAACTTT. As protein: CASTPGSKNSPLNF.

This clonotype was detected ten times or more. This chain joins TRBV6-5 and TRBJ2-3; 10 nucleotides align to TRBD1. With 7 bases clipped from V and 1 base from J, the junction kept 2 bases outside the gene matches. CDR3 length equals 14 residues. Germline V gives CDR1 MNHEY, CDR2 SVGAGI. CDR3 sequence reads: CASTGTGGTDTQYF. In DNA, the CDR3 is TGTGCCAGCACGGGGACAGGGGGCACAGATACGCAGTATTTT.

This clonotype was detected many times. V gene TRBV7-3 combines with J gene TRBJ1-2, with D unclear. This CDR3 is built from 13 residues. The V end lost 2 bases, the J end lost 2 bases, and 6 bases lay between the germline ends. Germline V gene data show CDR1 as SGHTA and CDR2 as FQGTGA. DNA for the CDR3: TGTGCCAGCAGCTTAGGCGGGAACTATGGCTACACCTTC. It yields the protein CASSLGGNYGYTF.

In its sample, this clonotype was seen many times. The gene calls are TRBV5-1 and TRBJ2-1; 8 bases map to TRBD1. The germline V gene encodes CDR1 SGHRS and CDR2 YFSETQ. The CDR3 sequence is 16 residues long. V was pared by 4 bases and J by 7 bases, with 13 bases of the junction left unmatched. As DNA, the CDR3 is TGCGCCAGCAGCCTCACCACTGACAGGGGTAAGAATGAGCAGTTCTTC. It specifies CASSLTTDRGKNEQFF.

This clonotype was observed many times. V gene TRBV2 combines with J gene TRBJ2-1, with 7 bases fitting TRBD1. V lost 4 bases to trimming and J lost 7 bases; unmatched junction nucleotides: 10. CDR1 and CDR2 (germline): SNHLY, FYNNEI. The CDR3 is made up of 15 amino acids. CDR3 in DNA: TGTGCCAGCAGTGGACGGGCACAGGGGTGGAATGAGCAGTTCTTC. Its translation: CASSGRAQGWNEQFF.

This clonotype was seen repeatedly, ten times or more. The genes are TRBV7-2 and TRBJ2-1, with D tentatively TRBD1 (6 bases). Germline-derived CDR1 and CDR2 are SGHTA and FQGNSA. The CDR3 contains 12 residues. The V and J ends lost 5 bases and 9 bases respectively, with 11 bases between them. The chain's CDR3 is CASSTTGIEQFF. The CDR3 DNA follows: TGTGCCAGCAGCACCACAGGGATTGAGCAGTTCTTC.

In its sample, this clonotype was seen many times. V is TRBV5-1 and J is TRBJ2-3, with D perhaps being TRBD1 or TRBD2 (5 bases each). The V gene's germline CDR1 is SGHRS and CDR2 YFSETQ. The CDR3 is 15 amino acids. V gave up 0 bases and J gave up 2 bases, with 10 bases separating them. Here the CDR3 DNA reads TGCGCCAGCAGCTTGGCTGGGACCTACACAGATACGCAGTATTTT. As protein: CASSLAGTYTDTQYF. Drawing the rest from reference TRBV5-1 and TRBJ2-3, the complete variable domain is KAGVTQTPRYLIKTRGQQVTLSCSPISGHRSVSWYQQTPGQGLQFLFEYFSETQRNKGNFPGRFSGRQFSNSRSEMNVSTLELGDSALYLCASSLAGTYTDTQYFGPGTRLTVL.

This clonotype was observed at least ten times. The chain uses TRBV25-1 and TRBJ2-7, with 7 bases identical to TRBD2. V trimming: 6 bases; J trimming: 0 bases; junction bases outside the gene matches: 8. The CDR3 length is 15 residues. CDR1 is MGHDK and CDR2 is SYGVNS in the germline V gene. CDR3 coding DNA: TGTGCCAGCAGCGGGTGGGGGGGTGGCTCCTACGAGCAGTACTTC. Its translation: CASSGWGGGSYEQYF.

This clonotype appeared many times. The V call is TRBV11-2, the J call TRBJ2-1; D unresolved. This CDR3 has 15 residues. Germline values: CDR1 SGHAT, CDR2 FQNNGV. V was shortened by 0 bases and J by 2 bases, with 8 bases between the two germline ends. The CDR3 nucleotides are TGTGCCAGCAGCTTAGATCTTCCTGCCTACAATGAGCAGTTCTTC. Residues: CASSLDLPAYNEQFF.

As for this clonotype: Just one base apart from a much larger clone, this may be a read error. The CDR3 region is CASSQEELGAYEQYF. The CDR3 DNA is TGTGCCAGCAGCCAAGAAGAACTGGGGGCCTACGAGCAGTACTTC. The rearrangement joins TRBV3-1 to TRBJ2-7, with D tentatively TRBD1 or TRBD2 (5 bases each). Trimming stripped 0 bases from V and 2 bases from J, with 11 bases between. The germline gives CDR1 LGHDT, CDR2 YNNKEL (reference sequence). This CDR3 is 15 amino acids long.

Judged by abundance, this clonotype is medium-sized (0.01 to 0.1%). The DNA for the CDR3 is TGCGCCAGCACCGAAGGGACAGGGGACACTGAAGCTTTCTTT. It translates to CASTEGTGDTEAFF. The chain links TRBV5-1 to TRBJ1-1; 10 bases are shared with TRBD1. CDR1 and CDR2 from the germline V gene are SGHRS and YFSETQ. Trimming removed 6 bases from V and 3 bases from J; junction bases left unmatched: 5. CDR3 length equals 14 residues.

This chain uses TRBV7-8 with TRBJ1-1; D is uncertain. Trimming took 2 bases from V and 0 from J, leaving 13 bases between them. CDR1 SGHVS and CDR2 FQNEAQ come from the germline V gene. The CDR3 contains 16 residues. CDR3 protein: CASSLSTAELNTEAFF. CDR3 in DNA: TGTGCCAGCAGCTTAAGTACGGCGGAGCTGAACACTGAAGCTTTCTTT.

This clonotype was picked up a small number of times. A read error is possible here, since a much larger clone lies one base away. V usage is TRBV20-1 and J usage is TRBJ2-3; D is possibly TRBD2 (5 bases). The V end lost 4 bases, the J end lost 0 bases, and 11 bases lay between the germline ends. The CDR3 runs 14 residues. Germline V gene lookup returns CDR1 DFQATT and CDR2 SNEGSKA (reference sequence). In DNA form, the CDR3 reads TGCAGTGCTACTACGCGGAGGAGCACAGATACGCAGTATTTT. Protein sequence: CSATTRRSTDTQYF.

On this clonotype: Being one base from a much bigger clone, this may be a read error. The rearrangement links TRBV5-6 to TRBJ1-1, with D tentatively TRBD1 (5 bases). Germline V lookup: CDR1 SGHDT, CDR2 YYEEEE. This CDR3 is 13 amino acids long. The CDR3 nucleotides are TGTACCAGCAGTCGGATACCAGGGTCAGAAGCTTTCTTT. Protein product: CTSSRIPGSEAFF.

This clonotype appeared many times. CDR3 in amino acids: CASSYRVDYEQYF. CDR3 DNA: TGTGCCAGCAGTTATCGGGTGGACTACGAGCAGTACTTC. This rearrangement joins TRBV6-6 to TRBJ2-7; no firm D call. Germline lookup yields CDR1 MNHNY and CDR2 SVGAGI (reference sequence). The CDR3 contains 13 residues. The V gene lost 3 bases and the J gene lost 3 bases, with 9 bases spanning the gap.